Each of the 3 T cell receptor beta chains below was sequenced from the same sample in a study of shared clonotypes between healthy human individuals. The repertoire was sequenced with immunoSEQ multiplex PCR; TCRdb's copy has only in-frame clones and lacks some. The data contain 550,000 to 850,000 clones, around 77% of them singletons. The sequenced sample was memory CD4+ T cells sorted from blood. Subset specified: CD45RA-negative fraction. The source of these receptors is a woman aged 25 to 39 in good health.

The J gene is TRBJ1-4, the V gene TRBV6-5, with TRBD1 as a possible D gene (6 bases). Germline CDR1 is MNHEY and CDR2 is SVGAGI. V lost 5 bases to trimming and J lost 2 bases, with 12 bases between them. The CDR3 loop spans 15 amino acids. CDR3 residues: CASSKYRETNEKLFF. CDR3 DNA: TGTGCCAGCAGTAAATACAGGGAGACTAATGAAAAACTGTTTTTT.

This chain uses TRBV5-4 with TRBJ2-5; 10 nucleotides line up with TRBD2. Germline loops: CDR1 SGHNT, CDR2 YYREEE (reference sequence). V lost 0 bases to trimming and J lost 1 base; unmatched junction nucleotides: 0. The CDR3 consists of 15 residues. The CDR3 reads CASSLGLAGQETQYF. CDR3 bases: TGTGCCAGCAGCTTGGGACTAGCGGGCCAAGAGACCCAGTACTTC.

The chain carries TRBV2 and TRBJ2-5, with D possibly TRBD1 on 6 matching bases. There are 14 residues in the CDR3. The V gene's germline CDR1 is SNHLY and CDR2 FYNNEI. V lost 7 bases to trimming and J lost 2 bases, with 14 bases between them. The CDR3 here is CASNVGQGQETQYF. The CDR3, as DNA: TGTGCCAGCAATGTGGGCCAGGGGCAAGAGACCCAGTACTTC. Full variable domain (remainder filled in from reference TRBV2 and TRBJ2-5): EPEVTQTPSHQVTQMGQEVILRCVPISNHLYFYWYRQILGQKVEFLVSFYNNEISEKSEIFDDQFSVERPDGSNFTLKIRSTKLEDSAMYFCASNVGQGQETQYFGPGTRLLVL.